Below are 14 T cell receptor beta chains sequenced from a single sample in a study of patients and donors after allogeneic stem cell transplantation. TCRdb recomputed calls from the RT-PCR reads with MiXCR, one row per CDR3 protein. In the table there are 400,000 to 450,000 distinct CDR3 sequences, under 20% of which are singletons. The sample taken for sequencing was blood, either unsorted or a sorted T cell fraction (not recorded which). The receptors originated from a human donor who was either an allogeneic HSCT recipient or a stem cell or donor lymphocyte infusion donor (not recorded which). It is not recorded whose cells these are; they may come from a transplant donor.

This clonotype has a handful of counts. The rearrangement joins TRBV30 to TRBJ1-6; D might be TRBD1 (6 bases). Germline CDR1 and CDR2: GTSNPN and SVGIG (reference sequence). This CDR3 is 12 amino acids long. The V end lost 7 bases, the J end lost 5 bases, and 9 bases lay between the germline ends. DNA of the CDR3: TGTGCCTCCCGGACAGATAATTCACCCCTCCACTTT. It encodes CASRTDNSPLHF.

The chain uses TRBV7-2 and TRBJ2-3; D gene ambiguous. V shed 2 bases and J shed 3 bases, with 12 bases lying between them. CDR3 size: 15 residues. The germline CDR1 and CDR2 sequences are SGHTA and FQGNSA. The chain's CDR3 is CASSLPTPRTDTQYF. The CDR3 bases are TGTGCCAGCAGCTTACCTACCCCCAGGACAGATACGCAGTATTTT. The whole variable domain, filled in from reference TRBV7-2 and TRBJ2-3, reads GAGVSQSPSNKVTEKGKDVELRCDPISGHTALYWYRQSLGQGLEFLIYFQGNSAPDKSGLPSDRFSAERTGGSVSTLTIQRTQQEDSAVYLCASSLPTPRTDTQYFGPGTRLTVL.

The chain's CDR3 is CASSQDRDRGYGYTF. CDR3 bases: TGCGCCAGCAGCCAAGATCGGGACAGGGGCTATGGCTACACCTTC. The chain carries TRBV4-3 and TRBJ1-2; TRBD1 aligns across 10 bases. Germline lookup yields CDR1 LGHNA and CDR2 YSLEER. This CDR3 contains 15 residues. Trimming took 0 bases from V and 4 from J; bases not matched to a gene: 2.

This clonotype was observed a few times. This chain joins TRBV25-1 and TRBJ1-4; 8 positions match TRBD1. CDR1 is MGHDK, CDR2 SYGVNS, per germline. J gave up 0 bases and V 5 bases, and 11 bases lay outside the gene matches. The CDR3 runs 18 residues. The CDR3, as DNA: TGTGCCAGCAGTATCCGGGGGACAGGACCTGCAACTAATGAAAAACTGTTTTTT. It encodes CASSIRGTGPATNEKLFF.

DNA of the CDR3: TGTGCCAGCAAGCTTACCGGGATCCTCTCCTACGAGCAGTACTTC. Its protein product is CASKLTGILSYEQYF. The chain is built from TRBV11-2 and TRBJ2-7; D is possibly TRBD2 (5 bases). Trimming removed 7 bases from V and 0 bases from J, with 16 bases in between. From germline, CDR1 is SGHAT and CDR2 FQNNGV. The CDR3 runs 15 residues.

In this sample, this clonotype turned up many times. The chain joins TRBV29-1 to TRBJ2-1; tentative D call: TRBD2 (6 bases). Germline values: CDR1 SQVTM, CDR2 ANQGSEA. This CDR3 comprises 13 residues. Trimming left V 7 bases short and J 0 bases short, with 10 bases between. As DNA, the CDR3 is TGCAGCGGAAGACTAGTCTCCTACAATGAGCAGTTCTTC. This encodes CSGRLVSYNEQFF.

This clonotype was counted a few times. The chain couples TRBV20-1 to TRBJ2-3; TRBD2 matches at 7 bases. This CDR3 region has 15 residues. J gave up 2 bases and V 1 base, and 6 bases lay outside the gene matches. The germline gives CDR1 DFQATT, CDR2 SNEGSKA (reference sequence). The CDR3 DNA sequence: TGCAGTGCTAGAGTTGGCGGGAGCCTCACAGATACGCAGTATTTT. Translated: CSARVGGSLTDTQYF.

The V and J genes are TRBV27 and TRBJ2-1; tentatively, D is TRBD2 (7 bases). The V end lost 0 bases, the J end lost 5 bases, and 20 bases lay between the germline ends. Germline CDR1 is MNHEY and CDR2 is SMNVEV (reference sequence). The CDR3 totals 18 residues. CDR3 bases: TGTGCCAGCAGTTTATCATCCCGCGGGGGCCTGGGGCACAATGAGCAGTTCTTC. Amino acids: CASSLSSRGGLGHNEQFF.

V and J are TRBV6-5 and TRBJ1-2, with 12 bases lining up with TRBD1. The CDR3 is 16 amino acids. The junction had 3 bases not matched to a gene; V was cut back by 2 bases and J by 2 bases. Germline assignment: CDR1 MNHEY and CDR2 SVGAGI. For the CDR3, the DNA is TGTGCCAGCAGTTACGGGACAGGGGGCGGGAACTATGGCTACACCTTC. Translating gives CASSYGTGGGNYGYTF.

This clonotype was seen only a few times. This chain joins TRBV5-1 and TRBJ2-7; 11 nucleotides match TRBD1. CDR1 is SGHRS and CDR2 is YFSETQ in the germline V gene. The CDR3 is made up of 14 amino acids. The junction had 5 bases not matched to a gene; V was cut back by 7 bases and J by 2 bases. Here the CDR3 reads CASRMGQGAYEQYF. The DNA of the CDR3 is TGCGCCAGCCGGATGGGACAGGGGGCCTACGAGCAGTACTTC.

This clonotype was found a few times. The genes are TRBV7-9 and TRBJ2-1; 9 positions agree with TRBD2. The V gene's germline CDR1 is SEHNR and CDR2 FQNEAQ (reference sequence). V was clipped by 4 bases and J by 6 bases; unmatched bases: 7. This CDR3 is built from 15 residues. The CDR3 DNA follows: TGTGCCAGCAGCTATAGCGGGGGCCTCCTCAATGAGCAGTTCTTC. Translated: CASSYSGGLLNEQFF.

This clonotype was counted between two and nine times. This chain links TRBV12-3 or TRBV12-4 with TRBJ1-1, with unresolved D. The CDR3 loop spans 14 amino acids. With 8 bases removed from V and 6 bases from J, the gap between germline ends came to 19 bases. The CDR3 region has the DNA TGTGCCAGCGGTAGAGGGTCTCTCGCGGCTGAAGCTTTCTTT. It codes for CASGRGSLAAEAFF.

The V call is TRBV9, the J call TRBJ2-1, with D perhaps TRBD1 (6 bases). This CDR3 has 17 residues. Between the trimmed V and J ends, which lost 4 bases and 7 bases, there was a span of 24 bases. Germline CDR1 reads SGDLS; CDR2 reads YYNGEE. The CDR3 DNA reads TGTGCCAGCAGCTCCCAAGCCCCCAGGGGATGGTTGAATGAGCAGTTCTTC. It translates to CASSSQAPRGWLNEQFF.

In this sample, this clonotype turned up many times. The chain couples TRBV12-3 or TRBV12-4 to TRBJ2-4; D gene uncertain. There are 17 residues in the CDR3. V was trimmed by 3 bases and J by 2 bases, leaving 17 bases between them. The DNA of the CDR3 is TGTGCCAGCAGTTTCCCTGGGATTGAGCTGACCAAAAACATTCAGTACTTC. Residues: CASSFPGIELTKNIQYF.